The sequence of this T cell receptor (beta chain) was determined in a study of T cells in Graves' hyperthyroidism and ophthalmopathy. Study results and caveats: Among thyroid clonotypes expanded above 0.001, most also appeared in blood.

CDR1 SGHDT and CDR2 YYEEEE come from the germline V gene. The V end was cut by 2 bases, the J end by 0 bases, with 19 bases between. This CDR3 spans 18 amino acids. The sample holds a few counts of this clonotype. Its matching antigen is unknown. Disease lasting under 3 months, a NOSPECS grade of at least 4, and a Clinical Activity Score of at least 3 were features of the ophthalmopathy patients. Based on clinical symptoms, serum thyroxine and TRAb, thyroid ultrasound and orbital computed tomography, diagnoses were reached. Fresh peripheral blood, about 9.6 ml, yielded the PBMCs. The investigators amplified TCR beta CDR3 regions from RNA transcripts. Using the HTBI primer set, a first-round RT-PCR was run on the TCR CDR3. TCRdb reprocessed the multiplex PCR reads via MiXCR and lists one record per CDR3 protein. The sample lists approximately 570,000 distinct CDR3 sequences, about 20% occurring once.

The sequence came from a man in his forties or fifties with Graves' ophthalmopathy. The chain recombines TRBV5-6 with TRBJ2-3; no definite D call. Sequencing was performed on blood. The CDR3 reads CASSFAPQIGLSTDTQYF. Written as DNA, the CDR3 is TGTGCCAGCAGCTTTGCCCCACAAATCGGTCTTAGCACAGATACGCAGTATTTT.